This T cell receptor beta chain was documented in a study of CD8 T cells in ankylosing spondylitis. General study findings and limits: Blood from ankylosing spondylitis patients appeared to carry a characteristic eight-variant TCR beta motif. In the blood and synovial fluid of reactive arthritis, some motif variants had been previously reported. Disease-linked clones reportedly concentrated significantly in matched ankylosing spondylitis synovial fluid. Disease-linked clones were CD8+ and relatively rare in peripheral blood.

As regards this clonotype: Antigen specificity is unknown.

Using quantitative 5'-RACE with molecular barcodes, the authors made TCR beta libraries. TCRdb used MiXCR to reprocess the 5' RACE reads, holding one entry per CDR3 protein. The repertoire has 300,000 to 400,000 distinct CDR3 sequences, 20% to 25% of them found once; the top ten carry about a sixth. Germline-derived CDR1 and CDR2 are SGHRS and YFSETQ. The junction had 4 bases not matched to a gene; V was cut back by 0 bases and J by 2 bases. This CDR3 spans 17 amino acids. The sequenced sample was blood, either unsorted or a sorted T cell fraction (not recorded which). The chain employs TRBV5-1 and TRBJ1-5; 11 positions match TRBD1. The source is a male donor with ankylosing spondylitis. CDR3 in amino acids: CASSLGTGGDGNQPQHF. The CDR3, as DNA: TGCGCCAGCAGCTTGGGGACAGGGGGCGACGGCAATCAGCCCCAGCATTTT.